Following are 9 T cell receptor beta chains from one sample sequenced in a study of response to subunit inactivated influenza vaccine. TCRdb reprocessed the RT-PCR reads via MiXCR and lists one record per CDR3 protein. The sample yields 550,000 to 600,000 distinct CDR3 sequences, 10% to 15% seen once. The sample here was PBMCs from blood, taken on the day of vaccination. Receptors were obtained from a man between 50 and 59 years old who received an inactivated influenza vaccine.

This clonotype turned up a few times. The chain employs TRBV6-2 or TRBV6-3 and TRBJ2-1; 8 nucleotides agree with TRBD2. The V segment lost 0 bases and the J segment 0 bases; nucleotides outside the gene matches: 7. Germline V gene lookup returns CDR1 MNHEY and CDR2 SVGEGT. CDR3 length equals 18 residues. CDR3 in amino acids: CASSYSMLAGSSYNEQFF. The CDR3 DNA is TGTGCCAGCAGTTACTCGATGCTAGCGGGTTCCTCCTACAATGAGCAGTTCTTC.

The chain is built from TRBV4-2 and TRBJ1-2, with TRBD1 identical over 7 bases. V shed 0 bases and J 4 bases; nucleotides not matched to a gene: 11. Per germline, CDR1 LGHNA and CDR2 YNFKEQ. The CDR3 spans 17 residues. In DNA form, the CDR3 reads TGTGCCAGCAGCCAAGAGGACAGGTTCGGAGATGGCTATGGCTACACCTTC. This sequence encodes CASSQEDRFGDGYGYTF.

This clonotype was detected only a few times. The chain recombines TRBV6-2 or TRBV6-3 with TRBJ2-1; 7 positions agree with TRBD2. This CDR3 spans 17 amino acids. V lost 6 bases, J lost 10 bases, and 21 bases stayed unmatched. Germline V gene data show CDR1 as MNHEY and CDR2 as SVGEGT. The CDR3 DNA reads TGTGCCAGCAGCCCGATGAGCGGGGCTATCTACACCCCCGAGCAGTTCTTC. The encoded protein is CASSPMSGAIYTPEQFF.

There are many counts of this clonotype. The genes are TRBV4-1 and TRBJ2-2, with TRBD1 identical over 10 bases. Trimming at V came to 1 base and at J to 4 bases, leaving 9 bases not matched to a gene. Germline CDR1 reads MGHRA; CDR2 reads YSYEKL. This CDR3 comprises 18 residues. CDR3 nucleotides: TGCGCCAGCAGCCAAGCGGGACAGGGGCGAGGACCCACCGGGGAGCTGTTTTTT. This translates into CASSQAGQGRGPTGELFF.

The chain is built from TRBV11-2 and TRBJ2-3; D is possibly TRBD1 or TRBD2 (5 bases each). The CDR3 runs to 14 residues. Trimming pared 7 bases from V and 6 bases from J, leaving 17 bases between. Germline V gene data show CDR1 as SGHAT and CDR2 as FQNNGV. This chain's CDR3 is CASKPRGGTDTQYF. CDR3 nucleotide sequence: TGTGCCAGCAAACCCCGGGGCGGAACTGATACGCAGTATTTT. The variable domain in full, with the rest retrieved from reference TRBV11-2 and TRBJ2-3, is EAGVAQSPRYKIIEKRQSVAFWCNPISGHATLYWYQQILGQGPKLLIQFQNNGVVDDSQLPKDRFSAERLKGVDSTLKIQPAKLEDSAVYLCASKPRGGTDTQYFGPGTRLTVL.

The V call is TRBV12-3 or TRBV12-4, the J call TRBJ2-7; D might be TRBD1 (6 bases). The V gene lost 4 bases and the J gene lost 6 bases, with 22 bases spanning the gap. There are 16 residues in the CDR3. CDR3 protein: CASSSSRQGRGLEQYF. The CDR3 nucleotides are TGTGCCAGCAGTTCCTCCCGGCAGGGGCGAGGCCTCGAGCAGTACTTC.

The V call is TRBV12-3 or TRBV12-4, the J call TRBJ2-7; D perhaps matches TRBD1 (5 bases). The V end lost 6 bases, the J end lost 4 bases, and 19 bases lay between the germline ends. The CDR3 is 15 residues long. The CDR3 region is CASSLGPGALYEQYF. The DNA for the CDR3 is TGTGCCAGCAGCCTGGGGCCAGGAGCTTTATACGAGCAGTACTTC.

This clonotype has a count of ten or more. The genes are TRBV6-5 and TRBJ2-5; 7 bases are shared with TRBD1. Germline CDR1 is MNHEY and CDR2 is SVGAGI. The CDR3 covers 19 residues. With V trimmed by 4 bases and J by 3 bases, 20 bases remained unmatched. DNA for the CDR3: TGTGCCAGCAGTTCCCGGACAGGAAGGGTCCGAAGTGGGAAAGAGACCCAGTACTTC. Translation: CASSSRTGRVRSGKETQYF.

This chain connects TRBV12-3 or TRBV12-4 to TRBJ2-5; 8 bases map to TRBD2. CDR3 length: 13 residues. V was pared by 7 bases and J by 5 bases, with 6 bases of the junction left unmatched. CDR3 nucleotides: TGTGCCAGCAAACTACTAGCGGAGGAGACCCAGTACTTC. It translates to CASKLLAEETQYF.